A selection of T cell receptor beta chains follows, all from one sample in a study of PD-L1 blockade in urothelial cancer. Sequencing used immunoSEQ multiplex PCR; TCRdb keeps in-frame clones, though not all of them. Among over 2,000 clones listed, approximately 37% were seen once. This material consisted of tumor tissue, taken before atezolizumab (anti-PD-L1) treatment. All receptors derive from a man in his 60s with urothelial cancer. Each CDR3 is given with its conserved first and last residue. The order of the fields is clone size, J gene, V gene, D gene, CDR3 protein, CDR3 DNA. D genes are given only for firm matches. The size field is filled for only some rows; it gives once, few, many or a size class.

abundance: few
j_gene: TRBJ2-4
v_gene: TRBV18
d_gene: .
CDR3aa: CASSPEGNIQYF
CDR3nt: TGTGCCAGCTCTCCCGAGGGAAACATTCAGTACTTC

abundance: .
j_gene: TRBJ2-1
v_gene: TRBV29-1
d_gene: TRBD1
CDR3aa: CSVLGQGVYNEQFF
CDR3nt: TGCAGCGTTCTCGGACAGGGGGTCTACAATGAGCAGTTCTTC

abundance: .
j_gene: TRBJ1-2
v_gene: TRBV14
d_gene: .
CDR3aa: CASSPKAASRYGYTF
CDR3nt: TGTGCCAGCAGCCCTAAAGCGGCGTCGCGTTATGGCTACACCTTC

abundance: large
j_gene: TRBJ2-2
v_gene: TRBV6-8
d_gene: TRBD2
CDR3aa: CASSSGGNTGELFF
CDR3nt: TGTGCCAGCAGTTCGGGGGGAAACACCGGGGAGCTGTTTTTT

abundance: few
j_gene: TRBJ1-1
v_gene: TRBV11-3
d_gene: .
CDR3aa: CASSLEAPEYFEAFF
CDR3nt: TGTGCCAGCAGCTTAGAGGCCCCGGAGTACTTTGAAGCTTTCTTT

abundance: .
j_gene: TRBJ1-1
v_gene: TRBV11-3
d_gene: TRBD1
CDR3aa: CASSPTGENTEAFF
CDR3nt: TGTGCCAGCAGCCCGACAGGGGAGAACACTGAAGCTTTCTTT

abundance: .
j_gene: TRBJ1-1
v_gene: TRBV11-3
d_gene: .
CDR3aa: CASSWGSGNTEAFF
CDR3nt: TGTGCCAGCAGTTGGGGATCGGGGAACACTGAAGCTTTCTTT

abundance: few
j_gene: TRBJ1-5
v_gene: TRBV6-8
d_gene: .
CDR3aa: CASSNGVNSNQPQHF
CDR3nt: TGTGCCAGCAGTAACGGCGTAAATAGCAATCAGCCCCAGCATTTT

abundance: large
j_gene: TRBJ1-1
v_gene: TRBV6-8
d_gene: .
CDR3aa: CASSGVAGVNTEAFF
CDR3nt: TGTGCCAGCAGTGGGGTGGCGGGTGTGAACACTGAAGCTTTCTTT

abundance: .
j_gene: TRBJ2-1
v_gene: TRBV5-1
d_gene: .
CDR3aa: CASSPSGSSYNEQFF
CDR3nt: TGCGCCAGCAGCCCCAGCGGAAGCTCCTACAATGAGCAGTTCTTC

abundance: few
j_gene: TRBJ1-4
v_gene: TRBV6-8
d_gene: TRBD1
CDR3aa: CASSLGTGTNEKLFF
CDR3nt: TGTGCCAGCAGTCTGGGGACAGGGACTAATGAAAAACTGTTTTTT

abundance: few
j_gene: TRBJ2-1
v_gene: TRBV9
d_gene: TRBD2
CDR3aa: CASSPRLAGGSEQFF
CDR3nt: TGTGCCAGCAGCCCCCGACTAGCGGGAGGATCTGAGCAGTTCTTC

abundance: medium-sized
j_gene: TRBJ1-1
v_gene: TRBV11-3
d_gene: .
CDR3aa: CASSSRTLGTEAFF
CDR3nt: TGTGCCAGCAGCTCTCGGACTCTCGGGACTGAAGCTTTCTTT

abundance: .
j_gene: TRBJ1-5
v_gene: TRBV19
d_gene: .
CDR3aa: CASTHRDDEPQHF
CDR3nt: TGTGCCAGTACCCACAGGGACGACGAGCCCCAGCATTTT

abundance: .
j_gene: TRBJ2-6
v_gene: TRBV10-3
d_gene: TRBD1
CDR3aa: CAISESPGQGAKVGANVLTF
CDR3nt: TGTGCCATCAGTGAGTCGCCGGGACAGGGGGCAAAAGTTGGGGCCAACGTCCTGACTTTC

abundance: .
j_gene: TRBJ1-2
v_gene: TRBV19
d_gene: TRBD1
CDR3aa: CASSTDRQGYGYTF
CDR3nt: TGTGCCAGTAGTACTGACCGACAGGGCTATGGCTACACCTTC

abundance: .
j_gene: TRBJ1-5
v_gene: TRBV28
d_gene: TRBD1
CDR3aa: CASRRGQVQIPQHF
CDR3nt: TGTGCCAGCAGACGCGGACAGGTTCAGATTCCCCAGCATTTT

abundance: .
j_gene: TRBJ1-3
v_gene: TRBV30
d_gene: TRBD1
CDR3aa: CAWSQSDRAGNTIYF
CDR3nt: TGTGCCTGGAGTCAGTCGGACAGGGCTGGAAACACCATATATTTT

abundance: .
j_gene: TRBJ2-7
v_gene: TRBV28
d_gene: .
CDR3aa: CASSFLQGPSSYEQYF
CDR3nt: TGTGCCAGCAGTTTTCTCCAGGGGCCTAGCTCCTACGAGCAGTACTTC

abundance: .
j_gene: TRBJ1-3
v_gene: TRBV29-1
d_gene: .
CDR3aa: CSARESGNTIYF
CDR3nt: TGCAGCGCGAGGGAGTCCGGAAACACCATATATTTT

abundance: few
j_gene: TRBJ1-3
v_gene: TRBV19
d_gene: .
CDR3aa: CASSIQRNTIYF
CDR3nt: TGTGCCAGTAGTATTCAGAGAAACACCATATATTTT

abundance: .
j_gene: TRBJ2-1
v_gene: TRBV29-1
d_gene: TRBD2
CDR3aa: CSAQSLTSVDEQFF
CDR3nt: TGCAGCGCCCAAAGCCTAACTAGCGTCGATGAGCAGTTCTTC

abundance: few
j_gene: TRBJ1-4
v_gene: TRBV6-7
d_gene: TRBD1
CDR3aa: CASSWGQGGGEKLFF
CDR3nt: TGTGCCAGCAGTTGGGGACAGGGAGGAGGTGAAAAATTGTTTTTT

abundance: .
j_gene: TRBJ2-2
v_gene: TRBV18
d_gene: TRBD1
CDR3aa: CASSPWDRNTGELFF
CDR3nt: TGTGCCAGCTCCCCATGGGACAGGAACACCGGGGAGCTGTTTTTT

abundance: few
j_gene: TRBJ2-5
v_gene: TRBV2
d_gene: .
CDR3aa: CASVGGLGETQYF
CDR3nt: TGTGCCAGCGTGGGGGGCCTAGGGGAGACCCAGTACTTC

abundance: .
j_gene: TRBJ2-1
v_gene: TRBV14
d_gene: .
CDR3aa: CASSLPGAISYNEQFF
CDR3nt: TGTGCCAGCAGCCTCCCCGGGGCTATCTCCTACAATGAGCAGTTCTTC

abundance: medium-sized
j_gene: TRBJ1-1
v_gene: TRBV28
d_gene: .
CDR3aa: CASSFSGAPTEAFF
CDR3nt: TGTGCCAGCAGTTTCTCGGGGGCGCCCACTGAAGCTTTCTTT

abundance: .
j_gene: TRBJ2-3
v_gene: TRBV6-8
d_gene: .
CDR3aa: CASSLRFTDTQYF
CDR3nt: TGTGCCAGCAGTTTAAGGTTCACAGATACGCAGTATTTT

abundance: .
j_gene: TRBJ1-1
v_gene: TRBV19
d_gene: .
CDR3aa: CASSIDVPYTEAFF
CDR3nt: TGTGCCAGTAGTATAGACGTACCTTACACTGAAGCTTTCTTT

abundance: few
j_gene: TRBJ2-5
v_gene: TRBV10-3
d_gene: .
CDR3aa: CAISESTGQETQYF
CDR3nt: TGTGCCATCAGTGAGTCGACGGGGCAAGAGACCCAGTACTTC

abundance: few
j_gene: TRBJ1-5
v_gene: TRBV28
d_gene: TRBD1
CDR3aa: CASRLQGVQPQHF
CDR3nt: TGTGCCAGCAGGCTACAGGGGGTACAGCCCCAGCATTTT

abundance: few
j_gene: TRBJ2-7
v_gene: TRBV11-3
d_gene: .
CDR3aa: CASSSPMRVGEQYF
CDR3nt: TGTGCCAGCAGCTCCCCCATGAGAGTGGGCGAGCAGTACTTC

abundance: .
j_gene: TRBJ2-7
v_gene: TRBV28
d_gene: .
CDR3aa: CASSLVQLLPYEQYF
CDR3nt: TGTGCCAGCAGTTTAGTACAGCTCCTTCCCTACGAGCAGTACTTC

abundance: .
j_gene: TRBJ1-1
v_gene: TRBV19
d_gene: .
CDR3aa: CASTPARFGNTEAFF
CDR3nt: TGTGCCAGTACCCCCGCGAGATTCGGGAACACTGAAGCTTTCTTT

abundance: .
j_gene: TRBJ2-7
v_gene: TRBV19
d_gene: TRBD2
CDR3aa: CASSPGGTSTHEQYF
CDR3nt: TGTGCCAGTAGTCCAGGGGGGACTAGCACCCACGAGCAGTACTTC

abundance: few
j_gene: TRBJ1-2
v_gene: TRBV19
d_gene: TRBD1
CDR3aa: CASSIPGGGYTF
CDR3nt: TGTGCCAGTAGTATCCCAGGGGGCGGCTACACCTTC

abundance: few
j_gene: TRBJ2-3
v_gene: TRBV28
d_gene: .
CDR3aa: CASSLQPLGTDTQYF
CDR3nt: TGTGCCAGCAGTTTACAGCCGCTGGGCACAGATACGCAGTATTTT

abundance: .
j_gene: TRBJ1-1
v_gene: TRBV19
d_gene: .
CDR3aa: CASSMTFSAFF
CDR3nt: TGTGCCAGTAGTATGACTTTTAGCGCTTTCTTT

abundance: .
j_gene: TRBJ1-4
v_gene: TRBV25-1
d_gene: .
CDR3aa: CASSEIKGGREKLFF
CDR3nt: TGTGCCAGCAGTGAGATAAAAGGGGGTAGAGAAAAACTGTTTTTT

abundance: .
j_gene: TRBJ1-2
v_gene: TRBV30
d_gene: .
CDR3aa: CAWSVSRADGYTF
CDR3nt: TGTGCCTGGAGTGTGTCTAGAGCTGATGGCTACACCTTC

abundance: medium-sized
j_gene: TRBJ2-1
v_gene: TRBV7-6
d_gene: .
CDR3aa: CARSLNGRRNYNEQFF
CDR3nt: TGTGCCAGAAGCCTCAACGGACGGAGGAATTACAATGAGCAGTTCTTC

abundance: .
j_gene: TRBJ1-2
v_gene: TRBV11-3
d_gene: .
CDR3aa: CASSHGRRGNGYTF
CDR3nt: TGTGCCAGCAGCCACGGTCGCCGGGGCAATGGCTACACCTTC

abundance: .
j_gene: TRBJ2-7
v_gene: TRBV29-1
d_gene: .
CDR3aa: CSVEDGTYEQYF
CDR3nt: TGCAGCGTTGAGGACGGTACCTACGAGCAGTACTTC

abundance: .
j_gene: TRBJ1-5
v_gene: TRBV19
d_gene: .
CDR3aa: CASRAGAPNQPQHF
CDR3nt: TGTGCCAGTAGGGCCGGGGCCCCCAATCAGCCCCAGCATTTT

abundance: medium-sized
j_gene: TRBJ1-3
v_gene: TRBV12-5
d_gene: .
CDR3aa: CASPGTSTAGNTIYF
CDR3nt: TGTGCCAGCCCTGGGACGTCGACGGCCGGAAACACCATATATTTT

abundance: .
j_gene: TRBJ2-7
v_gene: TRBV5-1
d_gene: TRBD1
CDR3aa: CASSPGWTGDEQYF
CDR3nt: TGCGCCAGCAGCCCGGGCTGGACAGGTGACGAGCAGTACTTC

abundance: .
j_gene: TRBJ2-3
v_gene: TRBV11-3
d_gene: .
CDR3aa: CASSPRWGTDTQYF
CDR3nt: TGTGCCAGCAGCCCCCGTTGGGGCACAGATACGCAGTATTTT

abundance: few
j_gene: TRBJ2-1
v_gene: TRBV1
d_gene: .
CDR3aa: CASSQDLTSQGDEQFF
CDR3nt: TGCGCCAGCAGCCAAGATCTTACTAGCCAGGGGGATGAGCAGTTCTTC

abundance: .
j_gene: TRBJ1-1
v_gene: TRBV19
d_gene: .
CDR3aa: CASSQTGPFTMNTEAFF
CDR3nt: TGTGCCAGTAGCCAAACCGGGCCCTTCACCATGAACACTGAAGCTTTCTTT

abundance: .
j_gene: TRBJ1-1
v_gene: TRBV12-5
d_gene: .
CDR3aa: CATLAGARAEAFF
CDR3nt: TGTGCCACCCTGGCAGGGGCTAGGGCTGAAGCTTTCTTT

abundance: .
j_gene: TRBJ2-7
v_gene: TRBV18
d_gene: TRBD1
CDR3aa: CASSPLTGGTDEQYF
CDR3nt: TGTGCCAGCTCACCATTGACAGGGGGCACGGACGAGCAGTACTTC

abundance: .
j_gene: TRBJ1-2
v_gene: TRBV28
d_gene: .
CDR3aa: CASSFPGANYGYTF
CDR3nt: TGTGCCAGCAGTTTCCCAGGAGCTAACTATGGCTACACCTTC

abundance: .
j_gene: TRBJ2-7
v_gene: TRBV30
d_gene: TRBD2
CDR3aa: CAWSVGLAGNEQYF
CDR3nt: TGTGCCTGGAGTGTAGGGCTAGCGGGAAACGAGCAGTACTTC

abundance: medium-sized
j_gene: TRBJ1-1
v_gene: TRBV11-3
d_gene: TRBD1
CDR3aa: CASRANRGRLTEAFF
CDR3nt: TGTGCCAGCAGGGCAAACAGGGGGCGTTTGACTGAAGCTTTCTTT

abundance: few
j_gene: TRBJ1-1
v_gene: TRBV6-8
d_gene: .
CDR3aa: CASSAGTANTEAFF
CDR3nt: TGTGCCAGCAGTGCCGGGACCGCAAACACTGAAGCTTTCTTT

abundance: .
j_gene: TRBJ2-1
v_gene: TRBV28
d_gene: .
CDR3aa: CASSSDPRKNEQFF
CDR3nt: TGTGCCAGCAGTTCCGATCCCAGAAAAAATGAGCAGTTCTTC

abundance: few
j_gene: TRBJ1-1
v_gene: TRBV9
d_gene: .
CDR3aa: CASSATVNTEAFF
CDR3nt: TGTGCCAGCAGCGCCACAGTGAACACTGAAGCTTTCTTT

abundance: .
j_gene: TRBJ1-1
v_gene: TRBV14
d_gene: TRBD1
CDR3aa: CASSRAGGANTEAFF
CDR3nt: TGTGCCAGCAGCCGGGCAGGGGGAGCGAACACTGAAGCTTTCTTT

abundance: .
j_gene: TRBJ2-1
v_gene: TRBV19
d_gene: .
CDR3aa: CASSIRASNNEQFF
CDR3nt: TGTGCCAGTAGTATAAGAGCGTCCAACAATGAGCAGTTCTTC

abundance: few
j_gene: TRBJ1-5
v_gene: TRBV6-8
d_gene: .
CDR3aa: CAIKGPDSSHPNQPQHF
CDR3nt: TGTGCCATCAAGGGACCGGACAGCTCACACCCCAATCAGCCCCAGCATTTT